The 29 T cell receptor beta chains presented below share a single source sample, sequenced in a study of T cell repertoires in cytomegalovirus infection. TCRdb redid the calling of the reads with MiXCR, one entry per CDR3 protein. The table records over 250,000 distinct CDR3 sequences, roughly a quarter of them present only once. The source material was PBMCs. These receptor sequences come from a human donor in good health (CMV status not recorded). Some clones in this sample may be carry-over from other donors' samples.

This clonotype was counted between two and nine times. The genes are TRBV5-1 and TRBJ2-6; D is perhaps TRBD1 (5 bases). This CDR3 region has 16 residues. CDR1 and CDR2 from the germline V gene are SGHRS and YFSETQ. V shed 4 bases and J shed 0 bases, with 11 bases lying between them. The CDR3 DNA sequence: TGCGCCAGCAGCCCGCAACAGGCCTCTGGGGCCAACGTCCTGACTTTC. Its translation: CASSPQQASGANVLTF.

This chain joins TRBV7-2 and TRBJ1-1, with 9 nucleotides matching TRBD1. Germline lookup yields CDR1 SGHTA and CDR2 FQGNSA. CDR3 length equals 13 residues. After removal of 3 bases from V and 10 bases from J, the junction contained 6 bases not matched to a gene. In DNA, the CDR3 is TGTGCCAGCAGCTTTGACAGGGGGGGGGTAGCTTTCTTT. This encodes CASSFDRGGVAFF.

The table lists this clonotype with a few counts. The genes are TRBV28 and TRBJ1-1; possible D gene TRBD1, 6 bases. CDR3 length: 14 residues. With 11 bases removed from V and 0 bases from J, the gap between germline ends came to 16 bases. CDR1 and CDR2 (germline): MDHEN, SYDVKM. CDR3: CAAGTGPMNTEAFF. DNA for the CDR3: TGTGCCGCAGGTACAGGGCCCATGAACACTGAAGCTTTCTTT.

The rearrangement uses TRBV7-2 and TRBJ1-1; TRBD1 might be the D (6 bases). The germline V gene has CDR1 SGHTA and CDR2 FQGNSA. The CDR3 has 14 residues. With 4 bases removed from V and 7 bases from J, the gap between germline ends came to 16 bases. CDR3 protein: CASSYREKVDEAFF. DNA for the CDR3: TGTGCCAGCAGCTACAGGGAAAAGGTCGATGAAGCTTTCTTT.

The rearrangement links TRBV12-3 or TRBV12-4 to TRBJ1-5, with D hard to call. CDR3 length: 13 residues. The V end lost 1 base, the J end lost 6 bases, and 7 bases lay between the germline ends. This chain's CDR3 is CASSLGQTQPQHF. CDR3 DNA sequence: TGTGCCAGCAGTTTAGGTCAGACTCAGCCCCAGCATTTT.

This rearrangement joins TRBV6-2 or TRBV6-3 to TRBJ2-5; D is uncertain. Trimming shortened V by 7 bases and J by 2 bases, and 14 bases separated the two germline ends. Germline loops: CDR1 MNHEY, CDR2 SVGEGT. The CDR3 runs to 14 residues. The CDR3 region is CASIYTAFQETQYF. The CDR3 nucleotides read TGTGCCAGCATTTATACGGCCTTTCAAGAGACCCAGTACTTC.

This clonotype was seen only a few times. The gene calls are TRBV6-2 or TRBV6-3 and TRBJ2-4; 7 nucleotides align to TRBD2. Trimming took 8 bases from V and 2 from J; bases not matched to a gene: 6. This CDR3 is built from 14 residues. CDR1 and CDR2 from the germline V gene are MNHEY and SVGEGT. The CDR3 here is CASGRERSKNIQYF. The CDR3 DNA sequence: TGTGCCAGCGGGCGGGAGAGGTCCAAAAACATTCAGTACTTC.

The chain combines TRBV20-1 with TRBJ1-2, with TRBD1 as a possible D gene (5 bases). The CDR3 consists of 15 residues. The V end lost 7 bases, the J end lost 4 bases, and 22 bases lay between the germline ends. CDR1 and CDR2 from the germline V gene are DFQATT and SNEGSKA (reference sequence). CDR3 nucleotide sequence: TGCAGTGTCGCGTCCCGGGACGGATTCCTCTATGGCTACACCTTC. Translation: CSVASRDGFLYGYTF.

About this clonotype itself: This sequence may be a read error, since a much larger clone differs from it by one base. The conserved final phenylalanine or tryptophan is absent from the CDR3, which likely points to a read error. The chain is built from TRBV7-2 and TRBJ1-5, with 8 nucleotides matching TRBD1. V shed 1 base and J 1 base; nucleotides not matched to a gene: 6. Germline V gene sequence: CDR1 SGHTA, CDR2 FQGNSA. The CDR3 loop spans 17 amino acids. The CDR3 DNA is TGTGCCAGCAGCTTAGGGGCAGGGGGCGGCAGCAATCAGCCCCAGCATCTT. Encoded protein: CASSLGAGGGSNQPQHL.

This clonotype was recorded a few times. The junction departs from the called germline gene at one end, perhaps through a read error. V is TRBV5-6 and J is TRBJ2-4, with D perhaps TRBD1 (5 bases). This CDR3 is 13 amino acids long. CDR1 and CDR2 from the germline V gene are SGHDT and YYEEEE. The CDR3 DNA sequence: TGTGCCAGCAGCTTGGGACAGAAAAATATTCAGTACTTC. This gives the protein CASSLGQKNIQYF. The variable domain in full, with the rest retrieved from reference TRBV5-6 and TRBJ2-4, is DAGVTQSPTHLIKTRGQQVTLRCSPKSGHDTVSWYQQALGQGPQFIFQYYEEEERQRGNFPDRFSGHQFPNYSSELNVNALLLGDSALYLCASSLGQKNIQYFGAGTRLSVL.

V usage is TRBV6-2 or TRBV6-3 and J usage is TRBJ1-5; unclear D gene. The CDR3 is made up of 14 amino acids. The V end was cut by 6 bases, the J end by 4 bases, with 13 bases between. The germline gives CDR1 MNHEY, CDR2 SVGEGT. The CDR3 protein is CASRLAVKNQPQHF. CDR3 nucleotide sequence: TGTGCCAGCAGGCTTGCGGTAAAGAATCAGCCCCAGCATTTT.

The V gene is TRBV28, the J gene TRBJ2-2, with 8 positions matching TRBD2. There are 16 residues in the CDR3. J lost 2 bases, V lost 6 bases, and 8 bases had no gene match. Germline lookup yields CDR1 MDHEN and CDR2 SYDVKM. The CDR3 coding sequence is TGTGCCAGCAGAAGAGCGGGAGAGGTCAACACCGGGGAGCTGTTTTTT. As protein: CASRRAGEVNTGELFF.

As DNA, the CDR3 is TGTGCCAGCAGCTCGTCGGACAGGGAAGACGAGCAGTACTTC. Translated: CASSSSDREDEQYF. This chain uses TRBV7-2 with TRBJ2-7; TRBD1 aligns across 8 bases. Germline values: CDR1 SGHTA, CDR2 FQGNSA. Unmatched junction bases numbered 7, after V lost 4 bases and J lost 5 bases. The CDR3 totals 14 residues.

The J gene is TRBJ2-5, the V gene TRBV7-2; the match to TRBD2 covers 9 bases. Germline assignment: CDR1 SGHTA and CDR2 FQGNSA. Germline trimming cut 4 bases from V and 2 bases from J; bases unmatched to any gene: 8. This CDR3 is built from 16 residues. The CDR3, as DNA: TGTGCCAGCAGCTCCACCCTAGCGGGAAATCAAGAGACCCAGTACTTC. Translation: CASSSTLAGNQETQYF.

This clonotype was seen at least ten times. The V gene is TRBV28, the J gene TRBJ2-1; 8 bases agree with TRBD1. Germline lookup yields CDR1 MDHEN and CDR2 SYDVKM. This CDR3 spans 14 amino acids. V trimming: 7 bases; J trimming: 7 bases; junction bases outside the gene matches: 9. CDR3 protein: CASTPRTGRNEQFF. In nucleotides, the CDR3 is TGTGCCAGCACCCCCCGGACAGGGCGGAATGAGCAGTTCTTC.

This chain uses TRBV7-9 with TRBJ2-1, with D perhaps TRBD2 (5 bases). The CDR3 has 15 amino acids. V gave up 5 bases and J gave up 2 bases, with 13 bases separating them. Germline lookup yields CDR1 SEHNR and CDR2 FQNEAQ (reference sequence). The CDR3 region has the DNA TGTGCCAGCAGCGCATCCCGAGGGACCTACAATGAGCAGTTCTTC. As protein: CASSASRGTYNEQFF.

This clonotype has a count of ten or more. The V and J genes are TRBV7-2 and TRBJ2-7; D is ambiguous. The CDR3 sequence is 12 residues long. Germline V gives CDR1 SGHTA, CDR2 FQGNSA. V shed 1 base and J shed 5 bases, with 6 bases lying between them. CDR3 loop: CASSLVAHEQYF. DNA of the CDR3: TGTGCCAGCAGCTTAGTGGCTCACGAGCAGTACTTC.

V gene TRBV5-1 combines with J gene TRBJ1-1; D is unresolved. The CDR3 length is 13 residues. The germline gives CDR1 SGHRS, CDR2 YFSETQ. The ends were cut back, 5 bases at V and 3 bases at J, with 11 bases in the middle. As DNA, the CDR3 is TGCGCCAGCAGAGGCGATAGCCACACTGAAGCTTTCTTT. This encodes CASRGDSHTEAFF.

This clonotype came up a few times. The chain combines TRBV19 with TRBJ1-1, with a tentative D call TRBD1 (6 bases). Trimming stripped 5 bases from V and 5 bases from J, with 18 bases between. Per the germline V gene, CDR1 is LNHDA and CDR2 is SQIVND (reference sequence). This CDR3 comprises 15 residues. The CDR3 sequence: CASSPQDSPLTEAFF. The CDR3, as DNA: TGTGCCAGTAGTCCCCAGGACAGTCCGTTGACTGAAGCTTTCTTT. Combining the CDR3 with reference TRBV19 and TRBJ1-1 gives the whole variable domain DGGITQSPKYLFRKEGQNVTLSCEQNLNHDAMYWYRQDPGQGLRLIYYSQIVNDFQKGDIAEGYSVSREKKESFPLTVTSAQKNPTAFYLCASSPQDSPLTEAFFGQGTRLTVV.

The V and J genes are TRBV5-1 and TRBJ2-3, with a tentative D call TRBD1 (5 bases). Between the trimmed V and J ends, which lost 2 bases and 2 bases, there was a span of 9 bases. Germline V lookup: CDR1 SGHRS, CDR2 YFSETQ. The CDR3 runs 14 residues. The CDR3 sequence is CASSLGAPTDTQYF. In DNA, the CDR3 is TGCGCCAGCAGCTTAGGGGCCCCCACAGATACGCAGTATTTT.

This clonotype showed up many times. The J gene is TRBJ2-6, the V gene TRBV7-2; D is unresolved. CDR1 is SGHTA and CDR2 is FQGNSA in the germline V gene. V lost 2 bases, J lost 4 bases, and 12 bases lay in between. The CDR3 is 16 amino acids. CDR3 protein: CASSLSPGSGANVLTF. Here the CDR3 DNA reads TGTGCCAGCAGCTTAAGTCCCGGATCCGGGGCCAACGTCCTGACTTTC.

This clonotype was counted only a few times. V gene TRBV7-4 combines with J gene TRBJ1-1; perhaps TRBD1 as D (6 bases). Between the trimmed V and J ends, which lost 5 bases and 4 bases, there was a span of 20 bases. Germline V gene sequence: CDR1 SGHVT, CDR2 SQSDAQ. This CDR3 has 16 amino acids. The CDR3 protein is CASSPRGTQVITEAFF. In DNA form, the CDR3 reads TGTGCCAGCAGCCCAAGGGGGACTCAGGTAATCACTGAAGCTTTCTTT.

In its sample, this clonotype was seen many times. V usage is TRBV12-3 or TRBV12-4 and J usage is TRBJ1-1; tentative D call: TRBD1 (6 bases). This CDR3 contains 13 residues. V gave up 3 bases and J gave up 7 bases, with 12 bases separating them. For the CDR3, the DNA is TGTGCCAGCAGTTTCGGCAGGACAGTTGAAGCTTTCTTT. As protein: CASSFGRTVEAFF.

J is TRBJ2-7 and V is TRBV14, with D unclear. V lost 5 bases and J lost 7, with 9 bases in between. Germline loops: CDR1 SGHDN, CDR2 FVKESK. CDR3 length: 11 amino acids. The CDR3 sequence: CASSFRTEQYF. The CDR3 nucleotides are TGTGCCAGCAGCTTCAGGACGGAGCAGTACTTC.

The chain carries TRBV27 and TRBJ1-6, with 10 bases fitting TRBD1. The CDR3 runs to 17 residues. Germline V lookup: CDR1 MNHEY, CDR2 SMNVEV (reference sequence). V lost 0 bases to trimming and J lost 9 bases; unmatched junction nucleotides: 8. For the CDR3, the DNA is TGTGCCAGCAGTTTATCTAGGGGGACAGGGGTTAGTTCACCCCTCCACTTT. Translation gives CASSLSRGTGVSSPLHF.

This clonotype came up a few times. The rearrangement links TRBV9 to TRBJ2-6; possibly TRBD1 for D (5 bases). V was cut by 4 bases and J by 0 bases, with 11 bases left in between. The V gene's germline CDR1 is SGDLS and CDR2 YYNGEE. The CDR3 covers 16 residues. The CDR3 bases are TGTGCCAGCAGCCCAGTGGGGCGCTCTGGGGCCAACGTCCTGACTTTC. It specifies CASSPVGRSGANVLTF.

The chain combines TRBV9 with TRBJ2-3; 10 nucleotides agree with TRBD2. CDR3 length: 16 residues. The V gene end was trimmed by 0 bases and the J gene end by 6 bases; junction bases not matched to a gene: 7. Germline CDR1 SGDLS, CDR2 YYNGEE. In DNA, the CDR3 is TGTGCCAGCAGCGTAGAAGCTAGCGGGGGATGGGATACGCAGTATTTT. Amino acid sequence: CASSVEASGGWDTQYF.

This clonotype was seen only a few times. The chain employs TRBV7-3 and TRBJ2-2, with 8 bases identical to TRBD1. V gave up 2 bases and J gave up 6 bases; unmatched junction bases: 14. CDR3 size: 18 residues. Per germline, CDR1 SGHTA and CDR2 FQGTGA. CDR3: CASSLVPPGQGSPGELFF. DNA for the CDR3: TGTGCCAGCAGCTTAGTCCCCCCCGGACAGGGTTCCCCCGGGGAGCTGTTTTTT.

This chain connects TRBV7-2 to TRBJ1-1; D is uncertain. Trimming took 1 base from V and 2 from J, leaving 14 bases between them. The CDR3 is 16 amino acids. Germline CDR1 SGHTA, CDR2 FQGNSA. CDR3 DNA sequence: TGTGCCAGCAGCTTAGAAGGTCGGGGATTAAACACTGAAGCTTTCTTT. Translation: CASSLEGRGLNTEAFF. Variable domain in full (rest from reference TRBV7-2 and TRBJ1-1): GAGVSQSPSNKVTEKGKDVELRCDPISGHTALYWYRQSLGQGLEFLIYFQGNSAPDKSGLPSDRFSAERTGGSVSTLTIQRTQQEDSAVYLCASSLEGRGLNTEAFFGQGTRLTVV.